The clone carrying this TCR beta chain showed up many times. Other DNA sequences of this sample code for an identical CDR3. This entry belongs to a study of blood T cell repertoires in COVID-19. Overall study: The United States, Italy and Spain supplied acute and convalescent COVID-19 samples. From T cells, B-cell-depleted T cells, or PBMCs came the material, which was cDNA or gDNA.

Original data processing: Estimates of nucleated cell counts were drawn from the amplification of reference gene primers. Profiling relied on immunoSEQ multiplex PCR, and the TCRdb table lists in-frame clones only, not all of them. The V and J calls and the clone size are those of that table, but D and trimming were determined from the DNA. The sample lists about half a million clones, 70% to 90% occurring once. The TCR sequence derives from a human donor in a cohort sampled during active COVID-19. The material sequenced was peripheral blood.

This CDR3 is CSVEEGGNTEAFF. The CDR3 nucleotides are TGCAGCGTTGAAGAGGGAGGGAACACTGAAGCTTTCTTT. This chain uses TRBV29-1 with TRBJ1-1; no reliable D call. CDR1 and CDR2 from the germline V gene are SQVTM and ANQGSEA. V lost 0 bases, J lost 1 base, and 6 bases lay in between. The CDR3 covers 13 residues.